These 32 T cell receptor beta chains share one sample of origin, sequenced in a study of early T cells in non-severe SARS-CoV-2 infection. Each CDR3 protein is one row after TCRdb ran MiXCR on the 5' RACE reads. The sample gives 55,000 to 85,000 distinct CDR3 sequences, approximately 13% of which show up once; more than 12% is in the top ten. The specimen sequenced was whole blood. The receptors here all came from an adult who was a healthcare worker with PCR-confirmed SARS-CoV-2 infection or an uninfected control (not recorded which).

The V call is TRBV6-4, the J call TRBJ2-3, with D hard to call. The CDR3 loop spans 14 amino acids. Germline CDR1 and CDR2: MRHNA and SNTAGT. V lost 3 bases and J 2 bases, leaving 9 bases between the germline ends. CDR3 residues: CASSEGQPTDTQYF. For the CDR3, the DNA is TGTGCCAGCAGTGAAGGTCAGCCCACAGATACGCAGTATTTT.

The genes are TRBV11-2 and TRBJ1-1, with D unclear. The germline CDR1 and CDR2 sequences are SGHAT and FQNNGV. The CDR3 loop spans 14 amino acids. V lost 1 base and J lost 0, with 6 bases in between. The CDR3 DNA reads as TGTGCCAGCAGCTTAGCCACGGTGAACACTGAAGCTTTCTTT. This translates into CASSLATVNTEAFF.

V is TRBV7-8 and J is TRBJ2-1; no reliable D call. Germline CDR1 reads SGHVS; CDR2 reads FQNEAQ. Trimming stripped 0 bases from V and 1 base from J, with 7 bases between. The CDR3 has 15 amino acids. Here the CDR3 reads CASSLAGNSYNEQFF. The CDR3 nucleotides are TGTGCCAGCAGCTTAGCGGGGAATTCCTACAATGAGCAGTTCTTC.

The CDR3 DNA sequence: TGTGCCAGCAGCCAAGAGGCTAATAATTCACCCCTCCACTTT. Amino acids: CASSQEANNSPLHF. The chain has TRBV14 and TRBJ1-6; D is unclear. V gave up 0 bases and J gave up 5 bases, with 5 bases separating them. Per germline, CDR1 SGHDN and CDR2 FVKESK. CDR3 length: 14 amino acids.

This clonotype was detected many times. V gene TRBV27 combines with J gene TRBJ2-7, with 8 positions matching TRBD1. The CDR3 is 16 residues long. J was trimmed by 4 bases and V by 6 bases; bases with no gene match: 14. CDR1 MNHEY and CDR2 SMNVEV come from the germline V gene (reference sequence). The CDR3 DNA reads as TGTGCCAGCAGACTGACAGGGGCAGGGGGCTTATACGAGCAGTACTTC. Its translation: CASRLTGAGGLYEQYF.

This clonotype was recorded at least ten times. The V gene is TRBV7-3, the J gene TRBJ1-5; TRBD1 is a possible D gene (5 bases). The CDR3 extends over 13 amino acids. CDR1 is SGHTA and CDR2 is FQGTGA in the germline V gene. V gave up 6 bases and J gave up 4 bases, with 10 bases separating them. The CDR3 sequence: CASRAQGNQPQHF. In DNA form, the CDR3 reads TGTGCCAGCAGGGCGCAGGGTAATCAGCCCCAGCATTTT.

This clonotype showed up just a few times. V gene TRBV5-1 combines with J gene TRBJ1-1; no reliable D call. Germline CDR1 reads SGHRS; CDR2 reads YFSETQ. CDR3 length: 13 amino acids. V was shortened by 1 base and J by 4 bases, with 8 bases between the two germline ends. Here the CDR3 DNA reads TGCGCCAGCAGCTTGACGGCCCTCACTGAAGCTTTCTTT. Translated: CASSLTALTEAFF. The complete variable domain, with remaining parts taken from reference TRBV5-1 and TRBJ1-1, reads KAGVTQTPRYLIKTRGQQVTLSCSPISGHRSVSWYQQTPGQGLQFLFEYFSETQRNKGNFPGRFSGRQFSNSRSEMNVSTLELGDSALYLCASSLTALTEAFFGQGTRLTVV.

The sample holds a few counts of this clonotype. This chain connects TRBV7-6 to TRBJ2-3; maybe TRBD2 (6 bases). The V end was cut by 8 bases, the J end by 0 bases, with 9 bases between. The CDR3 runs to 13 residues. The germline V gene encodes CDR1 SGHVS and CDR2 FNYEAQ. The CDR3 region is CASRDSSTDTQYF. CDR3 in DNA: TGTGCCAGCCGGGACTCCAGCACAGATACGCAGTATTTT. Looking up the rest from reference TRBV7-6 and TRBJ2-3 gives the full variable domain: GAGVSQSPRYKVTKRGQDVALRCDPISGHVSLYWYRQALGQGPEFLTYFNYEAQQDKSGLPNDRFSAERPEGSISTLTIQRTEQRDSAMYRCASRDSSTDTQYFGPGTRLTVL.

The table lists this clonotype with a few counts. The V gene is TRBV5-1, the J gene TRBJ2-7; 8 positions match TRBD1. Germline V gives CDR1 SGHRS, CDR2 YFSETQ. CDR3 length equals 11 residues. The junction had 1 base not matched to a gene; V was cut back by 0 bases and J by 11 bases. CDR3 DNA sequence: TGCGCCAGCAGCTTGGGACAGGGGAAGTACTTC. Translated: CASSLGQGKYF.

This clonotype turned up a few times. The chain has TRBV20-1 and TRBJ1-5; D remains unclear. Looked up from germline, CDR1 is DFQATT and CDR2 is SNEGSKA (reference sequence). With 3 bases removed from V and 7 bases from J, the gap between germline ends came to 10 bases. The CDR3 runs 12 residues. Written as DNA, the CDR3 is TGCAGTGCTAGTAGTGGGAACCAGCCCCAGCATTTT. Its translation: CSASSGNQPQHF.

This clonotype has a count of ten or more. This chain connects TRBV7-9 to TRBJ1-5; D might be TRBD1 (5 bases). V lost 2 bases and J 6 bases, leaving 8 bases between the germline ends. This CDR3 is built from 13 residues. CDR1 is SEHNR and CDR2 is FQNEAQ in the germline V gene (reference sequence). CDR3 residues: CASSLRGFQPQHF. In DNA, the CDR3 is TGTGCCAGCAGCTTAAGGGGTTTTCAGCCCCAGCATTTT.

The genes are TRBV5-1 and TRBJ2-2, with a weak D call TRBD1 (5 bases). Germline V lookup: CDR1 SGHRS, CDR2 YFSETQ. The CDR3 has 13 amino acids. Trimming shortened V by 7 bases and J by 0 bases, and 7 bases separated the two germline ends. The CDR3: CASYRTNTGELFF. Written as DNA, the CDR3 is TGCGCCAGCTACAGGACGAACACCGGGGAGCTGTTTTTT. The whole variable domain, remainder taken from reference TRBV5-1 and TRBJ2-2, is KAGVTQTPRYLIKTRGQQVTLSCSPISGHRSVSWYQQTPGQGLQFLFEYFSETQRNKGNFPGRFSGRQFSNSRSEMNVSTLELGDSALYLCASYRTNTGELFFGEGSRLTVL.

Many counts were recorded for this clonotype. The chain links TRBV4-1 to TRBJ1-6, with no clear D. Trimming shortened V by 0 bases and J by 5 bases, and 14 bases separated the two germline ends. The CDR3 covers 17 residues. CDR1 MGHRA and CDR2 YSYEKL come from the germline V gene. Written as DNA, the CDR3 is TGCGCCAGCAGCCAAGAATACCCCCTTGGTCATAATTCACCCCTCCACTTT. It specifies CASSQEYPLGHNSPLHF.

This clonotype was seen a few times. This chain uses TRBV21-1 with TRBJ2-7; TRBD1, the table's D call, lacks a check against the DNA. TRBV21-1 is flagged as a pseudogene. This CDR3 has 17 residues. Here the CDR3 reads CASSKGEETGPGLQQYF. The DNA of the CDR3 is TGTGCCAGCAGCAAAGGAGAGGAGACAGGGCCCGGTCTGCAGCAGTACTTC.

In regard to this clonotype: Compared with germline, one end of the junction differs, possibly owing to a read error. The V call is TRBV11-2, the J call TRBJ2-6; D is possibly TRBD1 or TRBD2 (5 bases each). Germline CDR1 is SGHAT and CDR2 is FQNNGV. This CDR3 region has 14 residues. In DNA form, the CDR3 reads TGTGCCAGCAGCTTGGAATCTGGGGGCAACGTCCTGACTTTC. Amino acids: CASSLESGGNVLTF.

The rearrangement joins TRBV7-2 to TRBJ1-1; D ambiguous. The V end was cut by 2 bases, the J end by 10 bases, with 8 bases between. Looked up from germline, CDR1 is SGHTA and CDR2 is FQGNSA. The CDR3 length is 11 residues. The CDR3, as DNA: TGTGCCAGCAGCTTAAATCAGCGAGCTTTCTTT. Protein: CASSLNQRAFF.

The table lists this clonotype with many counts. The chain uses TRBV20-1 and TRBJ2-2, with D possibly matching TRBD1 (5 bases). This CDR3 spans 13 amino acids. V was clipped by 1 base and J by 8 bases, with 11 bases between them. Per germline, CDR1 DFQATT and CDR2 SNEGSKA (reference sequence). CDR3 nucleotide sequence: TGCAGTGCTAGAGGGGGCCTTGGTGGGGAGCTGTTTTTT. This gives the protein CSARGGLGGELFF.

This rearrangement joins TRBV3-1 to TRBJ1-2; tentative D call: TRBD1 (6 bases). Trimming shortened V by 3 bases and J by 4 bases, and 12 bases separated the two germline ends. This CDR3 is built from 14 residues. CDR1 is LGHDT, CDR2 YNNKEL, per germline (reference sequence). The CDR3 DNA reads as TGTGCCAGCAGCCACGACAGGACACTCTATGGCTACACCTTC. Protein sequence: CASSHDRTLYGYTF.

In its sample, this clonotype ranks as medium-sized. The V gene is TRBV20-1, the J gene TRBJ2-2; possible D gene TRBD2, 7 bases. Germline CDR1 DFQATT, CDR2 SNEGSKA (reference sequence). Trimming left V 3 bases short and J 4 bases short, with 12 bases between. This CDR3 contains 14 residues. The CDR3 spells CSARDRGATGELFF. DNA for the CDR3: TGCAGTGCTAGGGATCGGGGGGCCACCGGGGAGCTGTTTTTT.

This rearrangement joins TRBV5-1 to TRBJ2-5, with 9 bases matching TRBD1. The CDR3 loop spans 15 amino acids. The V gene end was trimmed by 4 bases and the J gene end by 3 bases; junction bases not matched to a gene: 7. Germline V gene lookup returns CDR1 SGHRS and CDR2 YFSETQ. This CDR3 is CASSPYRDREETQYF. As DNA, the CDR3 is TGCGCCAGCAGCCCCTACCGGGACAGGGAAGAGACCCAGTACTTC.

The CDR3 DNA sequence: TGCAGTGCTAGAGAGACAGGGGGCGGGACAGATACGCAGTATTTT. Translated: CSARETGGGTDTQYF. The V and J genes are TRBV20-1 and TRBJ2-3; 10 nucleotides match TRBD1. V lost 0 bases and J lost 3; bases outside the gene matches: 3. The germline gives CDR1 DFQATT, CDR2 SNEGSKA (reference sequence). This CDR3 region has 15 residues.

This chain connects TRBV5-4 to TRBJ1-1; TRBD1 matches at 10 bases. Germline V gives CDR1 SGHNT, CDR2 YYREEE (reference sequence). The CDR3 covers 17 residues. Trimming at V came to 0 bases and at J to 5 bases, leaving 10 bases not matched to a gene. Written as DNA, the CDR3 is TGTGCCAGCAGCTTGGCCGGGACAGGGGCCTTTGGGACTGAAGCTTTCTTT. As protein: CASSLAGTGAFGTEAFF.

There are a few counts of this clonotype. This chain's CDR3 is CASSFVGGYTF. CDR3 nucleotides: TGTGCCAGCAGCTTTGTAGGAGGCTACACCTTC. V and J are TRBV7-2 and TRBJ1-2; no firm D call. The CDR3 is made up of 11 amino acids. Trimming took off 3 bases at V and 8 bases at J, with 7 bases between the two ends. The V gene's germline CDR1 is SGHTA and CDR2 FQGNSA.

The chain couples TRBV28 to TRBJ2-3, with 8 bases aligning to TRBD1. V dropped 6 bases and J dropped 2; count of bases not matched to a gene: 10. The CDR3 covers 16 residues. The germline V gene has CDR1 MDHEN and CDR2 SYDVKM. DNA for the CDR3: TGTGCCAGCAGATTCCCCGGGACAGGCCCCACAGATACGCAGTATTTT. Its protein is CASRFPGTGPTDTQYF.

The CDR3 region has the DNA TGTGCCAGCAGTGAGGTCCCTAACTATGGCTACACCTTC. Translated, it gives CASSEVPNYGYTF. The rearrangement uses TRBV2 and TRBJ1-2; D remains unclear. This CDR3 is built from 13 residues. The V end was cut by 3 bases, the J end by 0 bases, with 5 bases between. CDR1 is SNHLY, CDR2 FYNNEI, per germline.

The CDR3 DNA reads TGTGCCAGCAGCATCAGACACGGCTACGAGCAGTACTTC. Translating it yields CASSIRHGYEQYF. The chain joins TRBV11-3 to TRBJ2-7; D gene ambiguous. Germline V gene data show CDR1 as SGHNT and CDR2 as YENEEA. The CDR3 has 13 amino acids. The V gene lost 5 bases and the J gene lost 3 bases, with 11 bases spanning the gap.

This clonotype has a count of ten or more. This sequence joins TRBV29-1 and TRBJ1-1; 9 bases fit TRBD1. J gave up 2 bases and V 7 bases, and 5 bases lay outside the gene matches. The CDR3 consists of 13 residues. Per the germline V gene, CDR1 is SQVTM and CDR2 is ANQGSEA. The CDR3 here is CSAWTGVNTEAFF. The DNA for the CDR3 is TGCAGCGCATGGACAGGGGTAAACACTGAAGCTTTCTTT.

This clonotype was seen repeatedly, ten times or more. The chain carries TRBV28 and TRBJ2-3; TRBD1 or TRBD2 may be the D gene (6 bases each). Trimming shortened V by 5 bases and J by 5 bases, and 14 bases separated the two germline ends. This CDR3 comprises 14 residues. CDR1 MDHEN and CDR2 SYDVKM come from the germline V gene. CDR3 residues: CASSVGGLVDTQYF. The CDR3 bases are TGTGCCAGCAGTGTGGGGGGCCTAGTAGATACGCAGTATTTT.

This clonotype was counted only a few times. This sequence joins TRBV19 and TRBJ1-2, with a weak D call TRBD1 (6 bases). The germline V gene encodes CDR1 LNHDA and CDR2 SQIVND (reference sequence). V gave up 5 bases and J gave up 2 bases, with 12 bases separating them. CDR3 length equals 14 residues. The CDR3 bases are TGTGCCAGTAGTGCTCACAGGGCAAACTATGGCTACACCTTC. This translates into CASSAHRANYGYTF.

There are a few counts of this clonotype. The gene calls are TRBV29-1 and TRBJ2-3; the D is unclear. V dropped 3 bases and J dropped 2 bases, with 12 bases sitting between them. CDR1 is SQVTM and CDR2 is ANQGSEA in the germline V gene. This CDR3 has 14 amino acids. The CDR3 spells CSVESDIDTDTQYF. The CDR3 DNA sequence: TGCAGCGTTGAGAGTGATATCGACACAGATACGCAGTATTTT.

This clonotype was detected a few times. J is TRBJ1-6 and V is TRBV9, with D unresolved. There are 14 residues in the CDR3. V gave up 1 base and J gave up 10 bases, with 12 bases separating them. The germline V gene has CDR1 SGDLS and CDR2 YYNGEE. The CDR3 loop is CASSVSAGQSPLHF. CDR3 sequence (DNA): TGTGCCAGCAGCGTATCGGCAGGCCAATCACCCCTCCACTTT.

This clonotype has only a few counts. The rearrangement links TRBV3-1 to TRBJ1-5, with D uncertain. CDR3 size: 17 residues. Between the trimmed V and J ends, which lost 1 base and 2 bases, there was a span of 15 bases. In germline, CDR1 is LGHDT, CDR2 YNNKEL (reference sequence). The CDR3 DNA reads as TGTGCCAGCAGCCAAGGATTAGGGTCACGGGGCAATCAGCCCCAGCATTTT. Protein product: CASSQGLGSRGNQPQHF.